This T cell receptor beta chain was documented in a study of blood T cell repertoires in COVID-19. The length of the CDR3 is 15 residues. V was pared by 2 bases and J by 0 bases, with 8 bases between. Germline V gene sequence: CDR1 MDHEN, CDR2 SYDVKM. The table came from immunoSEQ multiplex PCR; TCRdb's copy has only in-frame clones and leaves some out. Of 250,000 to 350,000 clones listed, around four fifths are singletons. This receptor was identified in a woman aged 50 to 65 with active or convalescent COVID-19. The sequenced material came from peripheral blood. The genes are TRBV28 and TRBJ1-5; no clear D gene. The CDR3 DNA follows: TGTGCCAGCAGTTTAACGACTTATAGCAATCAGCCCCAGCATTTT. This sequence encodes CASSLTTYSNQPQHF.